Below, 7 T cell receptor beta chains from the same sample are listed, as sequenced in a study of glioma-infiltrating T cells. Using RNA template, CDR3s of TCR alpha and beta were amplified with iRepertoire arm-PCR. MiXCR, applied by TCRdb to the multiplex PCR reads, yields one record per CDR3 protein. The table shows around 93,000 distinct CDR3 sequences, with approximately 42% occurring only once. The sequenced sample consisted of glioma tissue, nonneoplastic brain tissue, or PBMCs (not recorded which). The receptors stem from a human donor with low-grade glioma or glioblastoma, undergoing nonglioma brain surgery, or in good health (not recorded which).

This clonotype occurred many times. DNA of the CDR3: TGTGCCAGCAGCCAATTGTTGTCGTTACAGGCTAGGACATGGAACTATGGCTACACCTTC. Protein sequence: CASSQLLSLQARTWNYGYTF. The rearrangement links TRBV7-2 to TRBJ1-2, with D maybe TRBD1 (5 bases). V was clipped by 5 bases and J by 2 bases, with 30 bases between them. CDR1 and CDR2 from the germline V gene are SGHTA and FQGNSA. This CDR3 is built from 20 residues.

A word on this clonotype: One end of the junction is discordant with germline, which a read error may explain. V usage is TRBV4-1 and J usage is TRBJ1-2; TRBD1 matches at 11 bases. The germline V gene encodes CDR1 MGHRA and CDR2 YSYEKL. The CDR3 is 15 residues long. The CDR3 coding sequence is TGTGCCAGCAACCTGCGGACAGGGGGCGACTATGGCTACACCTTC. Translated, it gives CASNLRTGGDYGYTF.

This clonotype was seen a handful of times. A much larger clone sits a single nucleotide away, making a read error possible. This chain uses TRBV5-1 with TRBJ1-1; TRBD1 aligns across 8 bases. CDR1 and CDR2 (germline): SGHRS, YFSETQ. This CDR3 has 16 residues. Germline trimming cut 1 base from V and 4 bases from J; bases unmatched to any gene: 9. In DNA, the CDR3 is TGCGCCAGCAGCTTGTTCCTCAGGGGGCCTGGCACTGAAGCTTTCTTT. Protein: CASSLFLRGPGTEAFF.

The genes are TRBV6-2 or TRBV6-3 and TRBJ2-5; possibly TRBD1 for D (6 bases). Germline CDR1 is MNHEY and CDR2 is SVGEGT. The CDR3 has 15 amino acids. The V end lost 5 bases, the J end lost 2 bases, and 15 bases lay between the germline ends. The CDR3 bases are TGTGCCAGCAGTCCGTACAGCGGACAGCAAGAGACCCAGTACTTC. Amino acid sequence: CASSPYSGQQETQYF.

The table lists this clonotype with many counts. The DNA of the CDR3 is TGCAGTGCTAGAGCCGAAAGGACAGATCGAATCTACGAGCAGTACTTC. Residues: CSARAERTDRIYEQYF. V gene TRBV20-1 combines with J gene TRBJ2-7, with D perhaps matching TRBD1 (6 bases). CDR1 is DFQATT, CDR2 SNEGSKA, per germline (reference sequence). The CDR3 consists of 16 residues. V was cut by 1 base and J by 3 bases, with 19 bases left in between.

The chain employs TRBV4-1 and TRBJ2-3; D tentatively reads TRBD1 or TRBD2 (6 bases each). Between the trimmed V and J ends, which lost 4 bases and 3 bases, there was a span of 20 bases. The CDR3 has 17 amino acids. From germline, CDR1 is MGHRA and CDR2 YSYEKL. The CDR3 region has the DNA TGCGCCAGCAGCCGAGAGTACAGCGGAGGGGGAACAGATACGCAGTATTTT. Its translation is CASSREYSGGGTDTQYF.

Regarding this clonotype: A junction boundary mismatches the germline segment, possibly from a read error. V usage is TRBV28 and J usage is TRBJ2-5; D unclear. The CDR3 runs to 15 residues. In germline, CDR1 is MDHEN, CDR2 SYDVKM. CDR3 loop: CACSRTIGLAETQYF. In DNA, the CDR3 is TGTGCCTGCAGCAGAACGATAGGGTTGGCAGAGACCCAGTACTTC. Full variable domain (remainder filled in from reference TRBV28 and TRBJ2-5): DVKVTQSSRYLVKRTGEKVFLECVQDMDHENMFWYRQDPGLGLRLIYFSYDVKMKEKGDIPEGYSVSREKKERFSLILESASTNQTSMYLCACSRTIGLAETQYFGPGTRLLVL.